Sequencing of this T cell receptor beta chain was carried out in a study of shared clonotypes between healthy human individuals. Points from the study as a whole: Donors were few, which limited the genetic and exposure-history diversity represented. It was anticipated that sequencing depth would influence how many clonotypes donors shared.

In the case of this clone: Its antigen is unknown.

The data were produced by immunoSEQ multiplex PCR, yet TCRdb's version contains in-frame clones alone and is incomplete. The table has about 730,000 clones, around 77% seen once; the top ten hold about 1.8%. The length of the CDR3 is 16 residues. Deletions cut 4 bases from V and 4 bases from J, with 17 bases between. CDR1 and CDR2 (germline): MRHNA, SNTAGT. The source of this sequence is a woman under 40 in good health. This chain connects TRBV6-4 to TRBJ1-5; D perhaps matches TRBD1 (6 bases). The sample was memory CD4+ T cells sorted from blood. Subset of the sample: CD45RA-negative fraction. CDR3 region: CASSVGAGGENQPQHF. The CDR3 coding sequence is TGTGCCAGCAGTGTTGGGGCGGGGGGCGAAAATCAGCCCCAGCATTTT.